Presented here are 18 T cell receptor beta chains from one specimen sequenced in a study of blood T cells in healthy people across ages. A second about 6 to 12 cycle PCR used barcoded and J-beta primers. TCRdb ran MiXCR on the 5' RACE reads and lists one entry per CDR3 protein. The top ten clones hold about 54% of a sample with 380,000 or so distinct CDR3 sequences, approximately 51% of them seen once. The sample consisted of blood. These receptors all come from a man in his 60s in good health.

The rearrangement links TRBV28 to TRBJ2-3; TRBD2 agrees at 9 bases. V shed 11 bases and J 4 bases; nucleotides not matched to a gene: 10. The CDR3 loop spans 14 amino acids. CDR1 MDHEN and CDR2 SYDVKM come from the germline V gene. The CDR3 sequence is CAARGSGSADTQYF. The CDR3 DNA reads TGTGCCGCAAGGGGTAGCGGGAGCGCAGATACGCAGTATTTT. Combining the CDR3 with reference TRBV28 and TRBJ2-3 gives the whole variable domain DVKVTQSSRYLVKRTGEKVFLECVQDMDHENMFWYRQDPGLGLRLIYFSYDVKMKEKGDIPEGYSVSREKKERFSLILESASTNQTSMYLCAARGSGSADTQYFGPGTRLTVL.

This clonotype is a singleton in its sample. This chain connects TRBV4-2 to TRBJ1-1; D gene unclear. Germline V lookup: CDR1 LGHNA, CDR2 YNFKEQ. The CDR3 covers 15 residues. V lost 1 base, J lost 0 bases, and 9 bases lay in between. The CDR3 DNA reads TGTGCCAGCAGCCAAGTGGGCAGATTGAACACTGAAGCTTTCTTT. Protein: CASSQVGRLNTEAFF.

The chain couples TRBV20-1 to TRBJ2-7, with D perhaps given as TRBD1 or TRBD2 (5 bases each). Trimming took off 1 base at V and 6 bases at J, with 7 bases between the two ends. CDR3 size: 11 residues. Germline V gene sequence: CDR1 DFQATT, CDR2 SNEGSKA (reference sequence). CDR3 in DNA: TGCAGTGCTAGAGTCGGGACCGAGCAGTACTTC. As protein: CSARVGTEQYF.

The V call is TRBV7-2, the J call TRBJ2-7; 10 bases are a match to TRBD2. The V gene's germline CDR1 is SGHTA and CDR2 FQGNSA. The CDR3 has 19 amino acids. V shed 0 bases and J 2 bases; nucleotides not matched to a gene: 13. The CDR3: CASSLASKPSGRPTYEQYF. CDR3 coding DNA: TGTGCCAGCAGCTTAGCCTCGAAGCCTAGCGGGAGACCCACCTACGAGCAGTACTTC. Full variable domain (missing parts from reference TRBV7-2 and TRBJ2-7): GAGVSQSPSNKVTEKGKDVELRCDPISGHTALYWYRQSLGQGLEFLIYFQGNSAPDKSGLPSDRFSAERTGGSVSTLTIQRTQQEDSAVYLCASSLASKPSGRPTYEQYFGPGTRLTVT.

This clonotype was recorded at least ten times. CDR3 in DNA: TGTGCCAGCAGCCCGGGACTACTATCTTACGAGCAGTACTTC. Residues: CASSPGLLSYEQYF. This chain links TRBV7-2 with TRBJ2-7; 7 nucleotides line up with TRBD2. The CDR3 runs to 14 residues. From germline, CDR1 is SGHTA and CDR2 FQGNSA. V lost 5 bases, J lost 4 bases, and 8 bases stayed unmatched.

The chain has TRBV27 and TRBJ2-5; weak D call: TRBD1 (6 bases). The J call is uncertain, as TRBJ2-7 better fits the DNA end. This CDR3 is built from 13 residues. Germline assignment: CDR1 MNHEY and CDR2 SMNVEV (reference sequence). In nucleotides, the CDR3 is TGTGCCAGCAGTTTTCGTGGACAGTACGAGCAGTACTTC. Translated, it gives CASSFRGQYEQYF.

The DNA for the CDR3 is TGTGCCAGCAGCTTAGTATCACAGGGGGCCGGCAATGAGCAGTTCTTC. Residues: CASSLVSQGAGNEQFF. The rearrangement joins TRBV7-2 to TRBJ2-1; 9 nucleotides line up with TRBD1. CDR1 is SGHTA, CDR2 FQGNSA, per germline. The CDR3 runs 16 residues. J was trimmed by 6 bases and V by 1 base; bases with no gene match: 7.

The gene calls are TRBV5-1 and TRBJ2-7, with D possibly being TRBD1 (6 bases). The J call may be wrong; the DNA end is better matched by TRBJ2-5. Germline CDR1 is SGHRS and CDR2 is YFSETQ. The CDR3 consists of 15 residues. CDR3 sequence reads: CASSLGAQGKETQYF. CDR3 sequence (DNA): TGCGCCAGCAGCTTGGGGGCTCAGGGGAAGGAGACCCAGTACTTC.

The chain uses TRBV28 and TRBJ2-7; D gene unclear. CDR1 is MDHEN, CDR2 SYDVKM, per germline. V lost 2 bases and J 7 bases, leaving 15 bases between the germline ends. The CDR3 contains 14 residues. The DNA for the CDR3 is TGTGCCAGCAGTTTACCCCAGGTCGGGCATGAGCAGTACTTC. Its protein is CASSLPQVGHEQYF.

Worth noting for this clonotype: A junction end diverges from the germline sequence, so it may reflect a read error. Here the CDR3 DNA reads TGTGCCAGCATTTTAAGGGGGCCTGGCTACACCTTC. This codes for CASILRGPGYTF. The chain joins TRBV28 to TRBJ1-2; TRBD1 agrees at 7 bases. Germline CDR1 MDHEN, CDR2 SYDVKM. The CDR3 sequence is 12 residues long.

V usage is TRBV29-1 and J usage is TRBJ1-1; D is undetermined. The CDR3 runs to 12 residues. Trimming shortened V by 4 bases and J by 1 base, and 7 bases separated the two germline ends. Germline values: CDR1 SQVTM, CDR2 ANQGSEA. CDR3 DNA sequence: TGCAGCGTTGCGGAATGGAACACTGAAGCTTTCTTT. It is translated as CSVAEWNTEAFF.

J is TRBJ2-7 and V is TRBV6-1, with D uncertain. Trimming stripped 6 bases from V and 3 bases from J, with 6 bases between. The CDR3 sequence is 11 residues long. Germline assignment: CDR1 MNHNS and CDR2 SASEGT. CDR3 protein: CASRDIYEQYF. Written as DNA, the CDR3 is TGTGCCAGCAGAGATATCTACGAGCAGTACTTC.

V and J are TRBV3-1 and TRBJ2-4; D is perhaps TRBD1 (6 bases). Judging by the DNA end, TRBJ2-7 fits better; the J call may be wrong. CDR1 is LGHDT and CDR2 is YNNKEL in the germline V gene (reference sequence). The CDR3 runs to 14 residues. The CDR3 bases are TGTGCCAGCAGCCACTGGGGGCTCAAGGGCGAGCAGTACTTC. Protein sequence: CASSHWGLKGEQYF.

The gene calls are TRBV30 and TRBJ1-2; D is undetermined. The CDR3 is 11 amino acids. The V gene lost 0 bases and the J gene lost 8 bases, with 7 bases spanning the gap. CDR1 and CDR2 (germline): GTSNPN, SVGIG (reference sequence). Here the CDR3 reads CAWSVSRGYTF. The CDR3 DNA reads TGTGCCTGGAGTGTCTCTAGGGGCTACACCTTC. The whole variable domain, remainder taken from reference TRBV30 and TRBJ1-2, is SQTIHQWPATLVQPVGSPLSLECTVEGTSNPNLYWYRQAAGRGLQLLFYSVGIGQISSEVPQNLSASRPQDRQFILSSKKLLLSDSGFYLCAWSVSRGYTFGSGTRLTVV.

The table lists this clonotype with many counts. The chain joins TRBV7-2 to TRBJ2-1; 7 bases map to TRBD1. This CDR3 spans 15 amino acids. The V and J ends lost 5 bases and 5 bases, in that order; junction bases with no gene match: 9. CDR1 and CDR2 from the germline V gene are SGHTA and FQGNSA. CDR3 residues: CASSLYRGRDNEQFF. CDR3 DNA sequence: TGTGCCAGCAGCCTATACAGGGGTAGGGACAATGAGCAGTTCTTC.

This clonotype turned up a few times. This chain uses TRBV10-2 with TRBJ1-1; D is undetermined. Germline V gene lookup returns CDR1 WSHSY and CDR2 SAAADI. The CDR3 covers 13 residues. Trimming removed 7 bases from V and 0 bases from J, with 9 bases in between. CDR3 sequence (DNA): TGCGCCAGCACCAGCGTAATGAACACTGAAGCTTTCTTT. Translating gives CASTSVMNTEAFF.

The sample holds a few counts of this clonotype. The DNA of the CDR3 is TGCAGTGCAACACCGGGACTAGCGGGCCCGGGGATGGATACGCAGTATTTT. This sequence encodes CSATPGLAGPGMDTQYF. The chain joins TRBV20-1 to TRBJ2-3; 12 bases fit TRBD2. Unmatched junction bases numbered 16, after V lost 6 bases and J lost 6 bases. The germline gives CDR1 DFQATT, CDR2 SNEGSKA (reference sequence). The CDR3 is 17 residues long.

The rearrangement uses TRBV7-9 and TRBJ2-1; TRBD2 might be the D (5 bases). Per germline, CDR1 SEHNR and CDR2 FQNEAQ (reference sequence). The ends were cut back, 0 bases at V and 9 bases at J, with 15 bases in the middle. This CDR3 has 15 residues. The DNA for the CDR3 is TGTGCCAGCAGCTTAGCCCCTCGAGGGCTCGGTGAGCAGTTCTTC. It translates to CASSLAPRGLGEQFF.